Below are 29 T cell receptor beta chains sequenced from a single sample in a study of pediatric ulcerative colitis. This table comes from immunoSEQ multiplex PCR, and its TCRdb copy is limited to in-frame clones, with some not included. This sample has some 57,000 clones, with about 89% found just once. Sequences were obtained from blood. The receptor source for this set is a boy aged 5-17 years who was a control in a study of pediatric ulcerative colitis.

This clone was seen only once. The chain has TRBV4-1 and TRBJ1-4; 7 nucleotides line up with TRBD1. The germline gives CDR1 MGHRA, CDR2 YSYEKL. The V gene end was trimmed by 5 bases and the J gene end by 7 bases; junction bases not matched to a gene: 7. The CDR3 has 14 residues. CDR3 sequence: CASSDRDSVEKLFF. CDR3 DNA sequence: TGCGCCAGCAGCGACCGGGACAGTGTTGAAAAACTGTTTTTT.

The chain couples TRBV9 to TRBJ2-3; D possibly corresponds to TRBD2 (6 bases). The CDR3 runs to 14 residues. Trimming pared 0 bases from V and 5 bases from J, leaving 10 bases between. Germline-derived CDR1 and CDR2 are SGDLS and YYNGEE. CDR3 sequence: CASSVGGRKDTQYF. The DNA of the CDR3 is TGTGCCAGCAGCGTAGGAGGGAGGAAAGATACGCAGTATTTT.

V gene TRBV27 combines with J gene TRBJ2-7; D is unclear. Trimming left V 5 bases short and J 2 bases short, with 10 bases between. From germline, CDR1 is MNHEY and CDR2 SMNVEV (reference sequence). The CDR3 is 13 amino acids. The CDR3 reads CASSSTGPYEQYF. CDR3 DNA: TGTGCCAGCAGTAGTACCGGGCCCTACGAGCAGTACTTC.

The chain employs TRBV9 and TRBJ2-1; D may be TRBD2 (6 bases). V lost 0 bases and J lost 2, with 18 bases in between. This CDR3 has 18 amino acids. The V gene's germline CDR1 is SGDLS and CDR2 YYNGEE. CDR3 nucleotides: TGTGCCAGCAGCGTAGGTCCAGCCGGGACTCATACCTACAATGAGCAGTTCTTC. Translated, it gives CASSVGPAGTHTYNEQFF.

The chain combines TRBV21-1 with TRBJ2-1; TRBD2, as called in the table, went unchecked against the DNA. TRBV21-1 is annotated as a pseudogene. There are 18 residues in the CDR3. The chain's CDR3 is CASRKVNSGGLWYNEQFF. The DNA of the CDR3 is TGTGCCAGCAGAAAAGTGAATAGCGGAGGGCTTTGGTACAATGAGCAGTTCTTC.

This sequence joins TRBV19 and TRBJ1-4, with 7 bases that match TRBD1. Germline V CDR1 and CDR2: LNHDA, SQIVND (reference sequence). The CDR3 runs 17 residues. V was pared by 0 bases and J by 6 bases, with 10 bases of the junction left unmatched. The CDR3 DNA reads TGTGCCAGTAGTATAGATCGAGGCCAGGGGGTGGATGAAAAACTGTTTTTT. It specifies CASSIDRGQGVDEKLFF.

This chain connects TRBV18 to TRBJ2-3; D is uncertain. The CDR3 is made up of 13 amino acids. V shed 5 bases and J shed 3 bases, with 9 bases lying between them. CDR1 and CDR2 from the germline V gene are KGHSH and LQKENI. DNA for the CDR3: TGTGCCAGCTCAATAGGCCTTACAGATACGCAGTATTTT. It codes for CASSIGLTDTQYF.

The V gene is TRBV7-8, the J gene TRBJ2-7, with 10 bases fitting TRBD1. The CDR3 loop spans 14 amino acids. The junction had 3 bases not matched to a gene; V was cut back by 3 bases and J by 4 bases. Germline CDR1 reads SGHVS; CDR2 reads FQNEAQ. As DNA, the CDR3 is TGTGCCAGCAGCTTTGGACAGGGGGTTTACGAGCAGTACTTC. This codes for CASSFGQGVYEQYF.

V gene TRBV11-2 combines with J gene TRBJ2-4; tentatively, D is TRBD2 (6 bases). CDR1 is SGHAT and CDR2 is FQNNGV in the germline V gene. CDR3 length: 15 residues. V was trimmed by 6 bases and J by 6 bases, leaving 18 bases between them. In DNA, the CDR3 is TGTGCCAGCAGATCCACCGGGACTGCGGGAAACATTCAGTACTTC. Translated: CASRSTGTAGNIQYF.

The V gene is TRBV19, the J gene TRBJ2-2, with no clear D. The V end lost 3 bases, the J end lost 0 bases, and 8 bases lay between the germline ends. This CDR3 region has 15 residues. CDR1 and CDR2 from the germline V gene are LNHDA and SQIVND (reference sequence). This CDR3 reads CASSMLAANTGELFF. CDR3 DNA sequence: TGTGCCAGTAGTATGCTGGCCGCGAACACCGGGGAGCTGTTTTTT.

V is TRBV12-5 and J is TRBJ2-6, with TRBD2 matching 7 bases. The ends lost 0 bases at V and 0 bases at J; junction bases unmatched: 8. This CDR3 has 19 amino acids. The V gene's germline CDR1 is LGHNT and CDR2 FRNRAP. The CDR3, as DNA: TGTGCTAGTGGTTTGGTACATTTCGGGGGGACCTCTGGGGCCAACGTCCTGACTTTC. It specifies CASGLVHFGGTSGANVLTF.

J is TRBJ2-7 and V is TRBV19; the D gene could be TRBD1 or TRBD2 (6 bases each). Trimming pared 7 bases from V and 0 bases from J, leaving 13 bases between. This CDR3 has 14 residues. Germline V gene lookup returns CDR1 LNHDA and CDR2 SQIVND (reference sequence). DNA for the CDR3: TGTGCCAGTACCTCGGGGGACACCTCCTACGAGCAGTACTTC. This gives the protein CASTSGDTSYEQYF.

This chain connects TRBV5-6 to TRBJ1-2; D is unclear. Trimming took off 4 bases at V and 4 bases at J, with 17 bases between the two ends. CDR3 length: 15 amino acids. The germline gives CDR1 SGHDT, CDR2 YYEEEE. CDR3 sequence (DNA): TGTGCCAGCAGCCTCGCACCAACAATTCCCTATGGCTACACCTTC. Translation: CASSLAPTIPYGYTF.

The chain combines TRBV30 with TRBJ1-1; TRBD1 matches at 9 bases. V lost 5 bases and J lost 4; bases outside the gene matches: 5. CDR1 and CDR2 (germline): GTSNPN, SVGIG (reference sequence). The CDR3 has 13 amino acids. CDR3 amino acids: CAWAQGAGTEAFF. Here the CDR3 DNA reads TGTGCCTGGGCACAGGGGGCAGGCACTGAAGCTTTCTTT. The full variable domain, with the rest looked up from reference TRBV30 and TRBJ1-1, is SQTIHQWPATLVQPVGSPLSLECTVEGTSNPNLYWYRQAAGRGLQLLFYSVGIGQISSEVPQNLSASRPQDRQFILSSKKLLLSDSGFYLCAWAQGAGTEAFFGQGTRLTVV.

The chain employs TRBV18 and TRBJ2-2; 9 nucleotides align to TRBD1. This CDR3 spans 15 amino acids. Germline values: CDR1 KGHSH, CDR2 LQKENI. V shed 0 bases, J shed 12 bases, and the junction held 8 bases outside the gene matches. The CDR3 DNA sequence: TGTGCCAGCTCACCACCTATCCGGGACAGGGTGAAGCTGTTTTTT. Protein product: CASSPPIRDRVKLFF.

The V gene is TRBV5-6, the J gene TRBJ2-1; D gene ambiguous. The CDR3 sequence is 11 residues long. V shed 2 bases and J shed 7 bases, with 4 bases lying between them. The germline gives CDR1 SGHDT, CDR2 YYEEEE. The DNA of the CDR3 is TGTGCCAGCAGCTTCGGGAATGAGCAGTTCTTC. Protein product: CASSFGNEQFF.

The gene calls are TRBV19 and TRBJ1-5; D is ambiguous. This CDR3 has 15 amino acids. Trimming shortened V by 6 bases and J by 6 bases, and 18 bases separated the two germline ends. Germline-derived CDR1 and CDR2 are LNHDA and SQIVND (reference sequence). DNA for the CDR3: TGTGCCAGTAGACGTGATAGGACCATGGGTCAGCCCCAGCATTTT. It translates to CASRRDRTMGQPQHF.

This chain connects TRBV11-2 to TRBJ2-5, with 7 nucleotides matching TRBD1. Germline values: CDR1 SGHAT, CDR2 FQNNGV. The CDR3 contains 16 residues. The V and J ends lost 5 bases and 1 base, in that order; junction bases with no gene match: 10. The CDR3, as DNA: TGTGCCAGCAGCCCGCCTACAGGGGCGTTCCAAGAGACCCAGTACTTC. This translates into CASSPPTGAFQETQYF.

The V call is TRBV5-1, the J call TRBJ2-7; TRBD2 agrees at 7 bases. The junction had 10 bases not matched to a gene; V was cut back by 4 bases and J by 3 bases. Germline CDR1 and CDR2: SGHRS and YFSETQ. The CDR3 is made up of 15 amino acids. The CDR3 spells CASSPPGRGFYEQYF. CDR3 DNA: TGCGCCAGCAGCCCCCCGGGGCGGGGGTTCTACGAGCAGTACTTC.

The chain couples TRBV7-3 to TRBJ2-1, with D possibly being TRBD2 (6 bases). The V gene's germline CDR1 is SGHTA and CDR2 FQGTGA. CDR3 size: 15 residues. Between the trimmed V and J ends, which lost 2 bases and 0 bases, there was a span of 8 bases. Written as DNA, the CDR3 is TGTGCCAGCAGCTTAGCGGGGACCTCCTACAATGAGCAGTTCTTC. Protein sequence: CASSLAGTSYNEQFF.

The chain combines TRBV27 with TRBJ1-1, with D uncertain. Germline V gene lookup returns CDR1 MNHEY and CDR2 SMNVEV (reference sequence). V shed 6 bases and J shed 7 bases, with 15 bases lying between them. The CDR3 has 13 residues. The CDR3 bases are TGTGCCAGCAGCCTTTTGGGAGGGAATGAAGCTTTCTTT. Translation gives CASSLLGGNEAFF.

The CDR3 loop is CASITRESDEQFF. The DNA of the CDR3 is TGTGCCAGCATAACGAGGGAATCGGATGAGCAGTTCTTC. This chain uses TRBV2 with TRBJ2-1; TRBD2 might be the D (5 bases). The CDR3 runs to 13 residues. Trimming left V 7 bases short and J 8 bases short, with 15 bases between. The germline gives CDR1 SNHLY, CDR2 FYNNEI. The entire variable domain, with the rest obtained from reference TRBV2 and TRBJ2-1, is as follows: EPEVTQTPSHQVTQMGQEVILRCVPISNHLYFYWYRQILGQKVEFLVSFYNNEISEKSEIFDDQFSVERPDGSNFTLKIRSTKLEDSAMYFCASITRESDEQFFGPGTRLTVL.

This chain uses TRBV5-1 with TRBJ2-5; no clear D. Germline-derived CDR1 and CDR2 are SGHRS and YFSETQ. The CDR3 spans 15 residues. Trimming stripped 5 bases from V and 5 bases from J, with 19 bases between. CDR3 nucleotides: TGCGCCAGCAGAGTAAATGGACGAAAGGAGGAGACCCAGTACTTC. Translating it yields CASRVNGRKEETQYF.

The rearrangement uses TRBV7-8 and TRBJ1-3; no firm D call. The germline gives CDR1 SGHVS, CDR2 FQNEAQ. The CDR3 totals 17 residues. V lost 0 bases and J lost 4, with 16 bases in between. CDR3 region: CASSLAGIPFGGNTIYF. The CDR3 DNA reads TGTGCCAGCAGCTTAGCGGGGATCCCTTTTGGAGGAAACACCATATATTTT.

This chain links TRBV5-6 with TRBJ2-7; D uncertain. This CDR3 contains 14 residues. V was shortened by 0 bases and J by 3 bases, with 10 bases between the two germline ends. Germline-derived CDR1 and CDR2 are SGHDT and YYEEEE. The DNA for the CDR3 is TGTGCCAGCAGCTTGGGTGCCACGGACTACGAGCAGTACTTC. Its protein is CASSLGATDYEQYF.

CDR3 nucleotides: TGCGCCAGCAGCTTGTGGCCTAAGGTCAAGGACAATGAGCAGTTCTTC. Protein sequence: CASSLWPKVKDNEQFF. The chain has TRBV5-1 and TRBJ2-1; D is ambiguous. The CDR3 is made up of 16 amino acids. CDR1 is SGHRS and CDR2 is YFSETQ in the germline V gene. The V end lost 1 base, the J end lost 5 bases, and 16 bases lay between the germline ends. Variable domain in full (rest from reference TRBV5-1 and TRBJ2-1): KAGVTQTPRYLIKTRGQQVTLSCSPISGHRSVSWYQQTPGQGLQFLFEYFSETQRNKGNFPGRFSGRQFSNSRSEMNVSTLELGDSALYLCASSLWPKVKDNEQFFGPGTRLTVL.

This sequence joins TRBV9 and TRBJ1-2, with D possibly matching TRBD1 (5 bases). CDR3 length: 15 residues. Looked up from germline, CDR1 is SGDLS and CDR2 is YYNGEE. The V gene lost 0 bases and the J gene lost 2 bases, with 11 bases spanning the gap. This chain's CDR3 is CASSVVPGTNYGYTF. The CDR3 nucleotides read TGTGCCAGCAGCGTAGTCCCAGGGACGAACTATGGCTACACCTTC.

The chain couples TRBV6-4 to TRBJ2-2; 7 nucleotides align to TRBD2. Germline V CDR1 and CDR2: MRHNA, SNTAGT. The length of the CDR3 is 15 residues. The V gene end was trimmed by 4 bases and the J gene end by 1 base; junction bases not matched to a gene: 3. The CDR3 is CASSGSGENTGELFF. The CDR3, as DNA: TGTGCCAGCAGTGGGAGCGGGGAGAACACCGGGGAGCTGTTTTTT.

This clone came up once. V and J are TRBV5-1 and TRBJ2-3; 10 nucleotides match TRBD2. Germline assignment: CDR1 SGHRS and CDR2 YFSETQ. The ends lost 0 bases at V and 3 bases at J; junction bases unmatched: 4. CDR3 length: 16 residues. CDR3 residues: CASSLVLAGATDTQYF. CDR3 bases: TGCGCCAGCAGCTTGGTTCTAGCGGGAGCAACAGATACGCAGTATTTT.